Given below is one T cell receptor beta chain in context. The antigen is unknown. These data are taken from a study of blood T cells in healthy people across ages. Overall study results and limits: With naive T cell percentage, TCR beta diversity showed a strong correlation.

The CDR3 has 13 residues. Germline V gene sequence: CDR1 SGHTA, CDR2 FQGTGA. Trimming cost V 5 bases and J 6 bases, with 8 bases left between them. Each sample used at least 6.5 million PBMCs. With a J-beta primer mix and a sample-barcoded 5' primer, a second PCR ran about 7 to 11 cycles. From each sample, at least 2.5 million paired-end reads containing CDR3 were obtained. TCRdb reanalysed the 5' RACE reads using MiXCR and keeps one entry per CDR3 protein. This sample carries approximately 1,000,000 distinct CDR3 sequences, roughly two fifths of them seen once, and the ten largest clones take about an eighth.

The specimen sequenced was blood. The J gene is TRBJ1-6, the V gene TRBV7-3; D uncertain. The receptor was isolated from a man between 18 and 35 years old in good health. The CDR3, as DNA: TGTGCCAGCAGCGCGGGCCGTAATTCACCCCTCCACTTT. Translating it yields CASSAGRNSPLHF.